The T cell receptor (beta chain) under discussion was sequenced for a study of vaccination and CD4 T cells after COVID-19. Oncomine TCR Beta short-read sequencing was applied to DNA from cultured CD4+ T cells. MiXCR, run by TCRdb on the PCR reads, gives a single entry per CDR3 protein. In the table there are some 15,000 distinct CDR3 sequences, approximately 73% of which are singletons. The study, taken as a whole, reports: Convalescent patients studied were relatively few, and early post-infection timepoints were absent. Convalescent patients displayed a median approximately 90% of reactive clones emerging only post-vaccination.

A remark on this clonotype: The antigen is undetermined.

Specified treatment: roughly 11-day PBMC culture with coronavirus spike peptide pools or control peptides (ViraFEST assay). Sequencing was done on a sample of CD4+ T cells from blood, cultured in vitro. The clonotype comes from a human donor who had recovered from COVID-19.

The CDR3 DNA follows: TGTGCCAGCAGCTCCTCCGGGACTGCCTATGGCTACACCTTC. Its protein product is CASSSSGTAYGYTF. This sequence joins TRBV7-3 and TRBJ1-2, with D perhaps TRBD1 (5 bases). Germline V CDR1 and CDR2: SGHTA, FQGTGA. The CDR3 has 14 amino acids. Trimming left V 4 bases short and J 4 bases short, with 13 bases between. The complete variable domain, with remaining parts taken from reference TRBV7-3 and TRBJ1-2, reads GAGVSQTPSNKVTEKGKYVELRCDPISGHTALYWYRQSLGQGPEFLIYFQGTGAADDSGLPNDRFFAVRPEGSVSTLKIQRTERGDSAVYLCASSSSGTAYGYTFGSGTRLTVV.